The subject of this entry is one T cell receptor beta chain. This sample is part of a study of blood T cell repertoires in COVID-19. Across the whole study: Italy, Spain and the United States were the sources of the convalescent and acute COVID-19 samples. T cells, B-cell-depleted T cells, or PBMCs provided the cDNA or gDNA that served as material.

Original processing methods: Reference gene primer amplification gave nucleated cell count estimates. Profiling relied on immunoSEQ multiplex PCR, and the TCRdb table lists in-frame clones only, not all of them. That table is the source of V, J and clone size, and D and trimming were worked out from the DNA. Of a few hundred thousand clones in the sample, about 79% were seen once. Germline V gene sequence: CDR1 MDHEN, CDR2 SYDVKM. The germline V and J ends were trimmed by 8 bases and 7 bases, with 17 bases remaining between them. This CDR3 comprises 14 residues. The V call is TRBV28, the J call TRBJ1-4, with TRBD1 as a possible D gene (6 bases). The sample was peripheral blood. This clonotype was obtained from a human donor in a cohort sampled during active COVID-19. CDR3 loop: CASGPGGAGEKLFF. DNA of the CDR3: TGTGCCAGCGGCCCGGGGGGCGCGGGTGAAAAACTGTTTTTT.